Below are 24 T cell receptor beta chains sequenced from a single sample in a study of shared clonotypes between healthy human individuals. The method was immunoSEQ multiplex PCR; TCRdb's version includes in-frame clones alone and lacks a portion of them. The sample carries around 1.9 million clones, roughly 91% recorded once. Terminally differentiated effector memory CD45RA+ cells were excluded from the naive CD8 cells, which were CD45RO-negative and positively selected for CCR7. The sequencing input was naive CD8+ T cells from PBMCs. These TCRs come from a young man in good health. Some clones in this sample may be carry-over from other donors' samples.

The chain joins TRBV6-1 to TRBJ1-3; D perhaps matches TRBD1 (5 bases). There are 17 residues in the CDR3. The V gene's germline CDR1 is MNHNS and CDR2 SASEGT. Between the trimmed V and J ends, which lost 2 bases and 0 bases, there was a span of 14 bases. In nucleotides, the CDR3 is TGTGCCAGCAGTGAATCGCGGCCGAGGGGCTCTGGAAACACCATATATTTT. This sequence encodes CASSESRPRGSGNTIYF.

The V call is TRBV30, the J call TRBJ2-7; perhaps TRBD1 as D (5 bases). With 4 bases removed from V and 2 bases from J, the gap between germline ends came to 15 bases. Per the germline V gene, CDR1 is GTSNPN and CDR2 is SVGIG (reference sequence). The CDR3 consists of 14 residues. CDR3 loop: CAWKRQLKTYEQYF. The CDR3 DNA sequence: TGTGCCTGGAAGAGACAGCTAAAAACCTACGAGCAGTACTTC.

In DNA, the CDR3 is TGTGCCACCAGATCCCGGGTCTTTAATGAAAAACTGTTTTTT. Residues: CATRSRVFNEKLFF. The chain links TRBV15 to TRBJ1-4; D call uncertain. Germline CDR1 and CDR2: LNHNV and YYDKDF (reference sequence). The CDR3 has 14 residues. V lost 6 bases to trimming and J lost 4 bases, with 12 bases between them.

The V call is TRBV9, the J call TRBJ2-2, with D unresolved. V lost 4 bases and J 6 bases, leaving 13 bases between the germline ends. The CDR3 is 14 residues long. CDR1 is SGDLS and CDR2 is YYNGEE in the germline V gene. In DNA form, the CDR3 reads TGTGCCAGCAGCCCCAAAGGAAGATCCGGGGAGCTGTTTTTT. Residues: CASSPKGRSGELFF.

This clone was seen a single time. The rearrangement links TRBV7-9 to TRBJ2-7; 8 bases fit TRBD1. After removal of 9 bases from V and 1 base from J, the junction contained 5 bases not matched to a gene. Germline V gene data show CDR1 as SEHNR and CDR2 as FQNEAQ (reference sequence). CDR3 size: 13 residues. The CDR3 coding sequence is TGTGCCAGTATCGGGACAGGTTCCTACGAGCAGTACTTC. Protein product: CASIGTGSYEQYF. Looking up the rest from reference TRBV7-9 and TRBJ2-7 gives the full variable domain: DTGVSQNPRHKITKRGQNVTFRCDPISEHNRLYWYRQTLGQGPEFLTYFQNEAQLEKSRLLSDRFSAERPKGSFSTLEIQRTEQGDSAMYLCASIGTGSYEQYFGPGTRLTVT.

The rearrangement uses TRBV19 and TRBJ1-3; D gene uncertain. The V end lost 11 bases, the J end lost 2 bases, and 4 bases lay between the germline ends. In germline, CDR1 is LNHDA, CDR2 SQIVND (reference sequence). The CDR3 runs 10 residues. The CDR3 sequence is CAAAGNTIYF. CDR3 in DNA: TGTGCCGCGGCTGGAAACACCATATATTTT.

The V and J genes are TRBV6-1 and TRBJ1-2; D possibly corresponds to TRBD1 (5 bases). CDR3 length: 15 residues. CDR1 and CDR2 (germline): MNHNS, SASEGT. Trimming stripped 1 base from V and 4 bases from J, with 13 bases between. For the CDR3, the DNA is TGTGCCAGCAGTGAAGGGGTCAGGGCAAGCTATGGCTACACCTTC. Translating it yields CASSEGVRASYGYTF.

The V and J genes are TRBV27 and TRBJ2-7, with a possible D match to TRBD1 (5 bases). The V end was cut by 5 bases, the J end by 0 bases, with 14 bases between. The CDR3 has 15 amino acids. From germline, CDR1 is MNHEY and CDR2 SMNVEV (reference sequence). CDR3 region: CASSPRVQHSYEQYF. The CDR3 nucleotides read TGTGCCAGCAGTCCCAGGGTCCAACACTCCTACGAGCAGTACTTC.

The gene calls are TRBV4-1 and TRBJ2-1; 7 bases align to TRBD2. CDR1 and CDR2 from the germline V gene are MGHRA and YSYEKL. V trimming: 2 bases; J trimming: 4 bases; junction bases outside the gene matches: 11. The CDR3 is made up of 17 amino acids. The CDR3 region is CASSQKYLAEGYNEQFF. The CDR3 DNA follows: TGCGCCAGCAGCCAAAAATACCTAGCGGAAGGGTACAATGAGCAGTTCTTC.

The chain is built from TRBV7-9 and TRBJ2-5, with 10 bases that match TRBD2. In germline, CDR1 is SEHNR, CDR2 FQNEAQ (reference sequence). CDR3 length equals 15 residues. The V segment lost 5 bases and the J segment 5 bases; nucleotides outside the gene matches: 8. As DNA, the CDR3 is TGTGCCAGCAGCCAGCGGGAGGGCCTGTGGGAGACCCAGTACTTC. Its translation is CASSQREGLWETQYF. Full variable domain (outside the CDR3, taken from reference TRBV7-9 and TRBJ2-5): DTGVSQNPRHKITKRGQNVTFRCDPISEHNRLYWYRQTLGQGPEFLTYFQNEAQLEKSRLLSDRFSAERPKGSFSTLEIQRTEQGDSAMYLCASSQREGLWETQYFGPGTRLLVL.

The rearrangement joins TRBV7-7 to TRBJ2-5; the D gene is possibly TRBD2 (6 bases). The end of the DNA is better explained by TRBJ2-7, so the J call may be wrong. The germline V gene encodes CDR1 SSHAT and CDR2 FNYEAQ (reference sequence). The CDR3 consists of 15 residues. Here the CDR3 reads CASSLGPGDQYEQYF. The CDR3 region has the DNA TGTGCCAGCAGCTTAGGGCCGGGAGATCAGTACGAGCAGTACTTC.

This sequence joins TRBV19 and TRBJ2-7, with no clear D. CDR3 length equals 13 residues. CDR1 is LNHDA and CDR2 is SQIVND in the germline V gene (reference sequence). Trimming shortened V by 5 bases and J by 6 bases, and 14 bases separated the two germline ends. DNA for the CDR3: TGTGCCAGTAGTCGTGGGGAACCCGGCGAGCAGTACTTC. It specifies CASSRGEPGEQYF.

The rearrangement links TRBV5-1 to TRBJ2-3; D gene ambiguous. CDR3 size: 14 residues. The germline gives CDR1 SGHRS, CDR2 YFSETQ. With 1 base removed from V and 2 bases from J, the gap between germline ends came to 8 bases. The CDR3 sequence: CASSLMADTDTQYF. In DNA form, the CDR3 reads TGCGCCAGCAGCTTGATGGCAGACACAGATACGCAGTATTTT.

The chain employs TRBV4-2 and TRBJ2-2, with D possibly TRBD1 on 5 matching bases. V gave up 2 bases and J gave up 3 bases, with 19 bases separating them. The CDR3 is 18 amino acids. Germline-derived CDR1 and CDR2 are LGHNA and YNFKEQ. The CDR3 DNA reads as TGTGCCAGCAGCCAAAAGCCACCAACTGACAGTTACACCGGGGAGCTGTTTTTT. It is translated as CASSQKPPTDSYTGELFF.

This chain joins TRBV6-5 and TRBJ2-4, with D uncertain. CDR1 and CDR2 (germline): MNHEY, SVGAGI. Trimming took 5 bases from V and 1 from J, leaving 9 bases between them. The CDR3 length is 14 residues. The CDR3 bases are TGTGCCAGCAGTCCCCGGAGTGCCAAAAACATTCAGTACTTC. Protein: CASSPRSAKNIQYF.

The V and J genes are TRBV7-9 and TRBJ2-7; either TRBD1 or TRBD2 may supply D (5 bases each). This CDR3 has 14 amino acids. Looked up from germline, CDR1 is SEHNR and CDR2 is FQNEAQ (reference sequence). V lost 2 bases to trimming and J lost 2 bases, with 10 bases between them. CDR3 in amino acids: CASSLTGTPYEQYF. CDR3 in DNA: TGTGCCAGCAGCTTAACGGGGACCCCCTACGAGCAGTACTTC.

The chain is built from TRBV7-8 and TRBJ2-7; 7 positions agree with TRBD2. CDR1 and CDR2 from the germline V gene are SGHVS and FQNEAQ. Losses at the gene ends were 5 bases for V and 4 bases for J; bases not matched to a gene: 11. The CDR3 consists of 15 residues. CDR3 region: CASSPSGENPYEQYF. CDR3 nucleotides: TGTGCCAGCAGCCCCAGCGGGGAAAACCCTTACGAGCAGTACTTC.

The chain combines TRBV4-3 with TRBJ2-7, with D perhaps given as TRBD1 or TRBD2 (5 bases each). Germline CDR1 and CDR2: LGHNA and YSLEER. The CDR3 runs to 15 residues. V was cut by 1 base and J by 6 bases, with 16 bases left in between. The chain's CDR3 is CASSQVGTESGEQYF. The CDR3 nucleotides are TGCGCCAGCAGCCAAGTGGGGACGGAGTCGGGCGAGCAGTACTTC.

CDR3 bases: TGTGCCAGCAGTTTGGGTCTGGTAAACACCATATATTTT. Protein product: CASSLGLVNTIYF. This chain links TRBV28 with TRBJ1-3; D unclear. Germline assignment: CDR1 MDHEN and CDR2 SYDVKM. This CDR3 contains 13 residues. V lost 3 bases and J lost 6, with 9 bases in between.

V is TRBV29-1 and J is TRBJ2-5, with TRBD1 identical over 10 bases. After removal of 7 bases from V and 3 bases from J, the junction contained 5 bases not matched to a gene. Per the germline V gene, CDR1 is SQVTM and CDR2 is ANQGSEA. The CDR3 covers 13 residues. In DNA, the CDR3 is TGCAGCGCCCTGACAGGGGGCGAAGAGACCCAGTACTTC. Protein: CSALTGGEETQYF.

V is TRBV5-3 and J is TRBJ2-3; D might be TRBD1 (5 bases). TRBV5-3 is recorded as an ORF, its role being uncertain. The V gene lost 2 bases and the J gene lost 4 bases, with 20 bases spanning the gap. This CDR3 is built from 17 residues. Here the CDR3 reads CARSLPRARNPSDTQYF. The CDR3 DNA follows: TGTGCCAGAAGCTTACCCAGGGCGAGAAATCCCTCAGATACGCAGTATTTT.

This chain uses TRBV6-1 with TRBJ2-7; 7 bases agree with TRBD1. V gave up 4 bases and J gave up 4 bases; unmatched junction bases: 10. The germline CDR1 and CDR2 sequences are MNHNS and SASEGT. This CDR3 has 15 residues. CDR3 loop: CASSVRAGGRYEQYF. In DNA form, the CDR3 reads TGTGCCAGCAGTGTTCGAGCAGGGGGAAGGTACGAGCAGTACTTC.

The chain joins TRBV19 to TRBJ1-5; the D gene is possibly TRBD1 (6 bases). Germline V gene lookup returns CDR1 LNHDA and CDR2 SQIVND (reference sequence). This CDR3 region has 16 residues. Trimming stripped 5 bases from V and 5 bases from J, with 19 bases between. The CDR3 nucleotides are TGTGCCAGTAGTCTAGGGGCCCGGGACACCTATCAGCCCCAGCATTTT. This sequence encodes CASSLGARDTYQPQHF.

This rearrangement joins TRBV28 to TRBJ2-5; D is uncertain. CDR1 and CDR2 from the germline V gene are MDHEN and SYDVKM. The CDR3 has 15 amino acids. V lost 4 bases and J lost 4, with 16 bases in between. The CDR3 sequence: CASSWRGRGGETQYF. CDR3 coding DNA: TGTGCCAGCAGTTGGCGCGGACGTGGCGGAGAGACCCAGTACTTC.